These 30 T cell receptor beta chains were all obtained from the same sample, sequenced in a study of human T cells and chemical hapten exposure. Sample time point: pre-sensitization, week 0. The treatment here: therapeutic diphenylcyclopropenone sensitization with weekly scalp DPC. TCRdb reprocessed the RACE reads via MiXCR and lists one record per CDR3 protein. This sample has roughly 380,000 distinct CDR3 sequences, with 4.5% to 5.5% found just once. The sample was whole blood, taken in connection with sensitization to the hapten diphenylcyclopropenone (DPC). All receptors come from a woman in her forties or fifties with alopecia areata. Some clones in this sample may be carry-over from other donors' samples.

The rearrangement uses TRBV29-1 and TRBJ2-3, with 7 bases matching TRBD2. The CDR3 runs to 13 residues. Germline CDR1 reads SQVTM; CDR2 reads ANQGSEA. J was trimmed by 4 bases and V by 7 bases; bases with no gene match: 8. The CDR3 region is CSAWSGAPDTQYF. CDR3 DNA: TGCAGCGCATGGAGCGGGGCCCCAGATACGCAGTATTTT.

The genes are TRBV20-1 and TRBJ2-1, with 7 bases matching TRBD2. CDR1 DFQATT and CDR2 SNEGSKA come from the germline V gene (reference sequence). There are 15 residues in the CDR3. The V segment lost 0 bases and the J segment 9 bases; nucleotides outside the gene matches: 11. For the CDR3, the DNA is TGCAGTGCTAGAGATCGGGCGGGAGCCACAGGTGAGCAGTTCTTC. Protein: CSARDRAGATGEQFF.

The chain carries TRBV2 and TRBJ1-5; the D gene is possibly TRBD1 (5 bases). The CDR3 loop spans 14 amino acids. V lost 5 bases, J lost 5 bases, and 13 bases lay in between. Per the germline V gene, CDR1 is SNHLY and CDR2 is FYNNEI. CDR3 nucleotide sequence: TGTGCCAGCAGTCCCCAGGGATGGGATCAGCCCCAGCATTTT. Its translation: CASSPQGWDQPQHF. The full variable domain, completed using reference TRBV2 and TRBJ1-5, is EPEVTQTPSHQVTQMGQEVILRCVPISNHLYFYWYRQILGQKVEFLVSFYNNEISEKSEIFDDQFSVERPDGSNFTLKIRSTKLEDSAMYFCASSPQGWDQPQHFGDGTRLSIL.

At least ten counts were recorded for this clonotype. CDR3 loop: CASSGTLAAEQYF. DNA of the CDR3: TGTGCCAGCAGCGGAACCCTAGCGGCCGAGCAGTACTTC. This chain connects TRBV7-8 to TRBJ2-7; 7 bases match TRBD2. The germline V gene has CDR1 SGHVS and CDR2 FQNEAQ. The CDR3 is 13 residues long. Trimming took 5 bases from V and 6 from J; bases not matched to a gene: 7.

CDR3 loop: CASSSGSWEEKLFF. The CDR3 DNA follows: TGTGCCAGCAGCTCCGGGTCCTGGGAGGAAAAACTGTTTTTT. The chain recombines TRBV5-6 with TRBJ1-4; no firm D call. Trimming removed 3 bases from V and 8 bases from J, with 14 bases in between. The CDR3 consists of 14 residues. Germline V gives CDR1 SGHDT, CDR2 YYEEEE.

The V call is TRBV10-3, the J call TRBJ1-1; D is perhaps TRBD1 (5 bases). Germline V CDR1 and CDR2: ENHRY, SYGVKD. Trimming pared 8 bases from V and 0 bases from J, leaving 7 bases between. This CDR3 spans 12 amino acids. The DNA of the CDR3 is TGTGCCATCGGGACGGTGAACACTGAAGCTTTCTTT. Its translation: CAIGTVNTEAFF.

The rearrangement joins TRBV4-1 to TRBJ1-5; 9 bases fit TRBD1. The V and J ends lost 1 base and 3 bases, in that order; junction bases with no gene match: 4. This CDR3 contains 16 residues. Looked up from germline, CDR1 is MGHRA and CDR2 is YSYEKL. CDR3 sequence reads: CASSQGDRAYNQPQHF. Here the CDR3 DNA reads TGCGCCAGCAGCCAAGGGGACAGGGCCTACAATCAGCCCCAGCATTTT.

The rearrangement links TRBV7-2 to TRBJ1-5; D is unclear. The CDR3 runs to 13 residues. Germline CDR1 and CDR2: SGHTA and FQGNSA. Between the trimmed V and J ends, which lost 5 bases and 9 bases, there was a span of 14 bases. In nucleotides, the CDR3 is TGTGCCAGCAGCCGAGGGCCCGGAGGGCCCCAGCATTTT. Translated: CASSRGPGGPQHF.

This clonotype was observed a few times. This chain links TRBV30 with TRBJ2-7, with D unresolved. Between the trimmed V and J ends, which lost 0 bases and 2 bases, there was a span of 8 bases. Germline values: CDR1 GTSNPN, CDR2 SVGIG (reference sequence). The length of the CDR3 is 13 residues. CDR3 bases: TGTGCCTGGAGTGTCTCGTACGCCTACGAGCAGTACTTC. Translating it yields CAWSVSYAYEQYF.

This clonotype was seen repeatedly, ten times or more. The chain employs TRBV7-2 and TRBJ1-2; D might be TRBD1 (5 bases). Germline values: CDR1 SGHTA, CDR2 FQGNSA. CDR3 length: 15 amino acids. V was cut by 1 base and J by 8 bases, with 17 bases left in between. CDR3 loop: CASSLVVRQGRGYTF. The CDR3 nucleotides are TGTGCCAGCAGCTTAGTTGTCCGGCAGGGTAGAGGCTACACCTTC.

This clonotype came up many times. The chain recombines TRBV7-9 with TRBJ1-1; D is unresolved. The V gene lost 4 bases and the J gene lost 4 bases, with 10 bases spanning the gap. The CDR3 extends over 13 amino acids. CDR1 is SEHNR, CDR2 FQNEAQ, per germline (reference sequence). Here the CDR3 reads CASSSGWVTEAFF. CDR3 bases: TGTGCCAGCAGCTCGGGCTGGGTCACTGAAGCTTTCTTT.

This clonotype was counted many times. This chain's CDR3 is CASSKGEGQTYEQYF. Written as DNA, the CDR3 is TGTGCCAGCAGCAAAGGAGAAGGACAGACTTACGAGCAGTACTTC. The rearrangement joins TRBV21-1 to TRBJ2-7; the tabulated D call, TRBD1, remains unverified against the DNA. TRBV21-1 is classified as a pseudogene. This CDR3 spans 15 amino acids.

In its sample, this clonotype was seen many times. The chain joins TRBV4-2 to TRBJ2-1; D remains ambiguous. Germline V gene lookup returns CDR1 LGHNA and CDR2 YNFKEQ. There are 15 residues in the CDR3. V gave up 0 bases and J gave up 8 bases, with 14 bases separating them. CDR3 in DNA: TGTGCCAGCAGCCAAGATTTAATGGAGTGGGATGAGCAGTTCTTC. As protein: CASSQDLMEWDEQFF.

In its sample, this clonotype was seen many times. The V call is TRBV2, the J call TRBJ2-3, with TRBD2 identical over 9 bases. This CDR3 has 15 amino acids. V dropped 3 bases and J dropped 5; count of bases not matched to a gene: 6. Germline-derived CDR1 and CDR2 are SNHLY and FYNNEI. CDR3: CASSEASGKQDTQYF. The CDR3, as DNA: TGTGCCAGCAGTGAGGCTAGCGGGAAACAAGATACGCAGTATTTT.

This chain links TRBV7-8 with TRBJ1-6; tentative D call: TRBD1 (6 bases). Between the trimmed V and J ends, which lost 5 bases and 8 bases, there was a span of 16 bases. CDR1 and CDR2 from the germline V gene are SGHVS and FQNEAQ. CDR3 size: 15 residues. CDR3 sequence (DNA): TGTGCCAGCAGCCCCTTTCGGGGGGCTGATTCACCCCTCCACTTT. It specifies CASSPFRGADSPLHF.

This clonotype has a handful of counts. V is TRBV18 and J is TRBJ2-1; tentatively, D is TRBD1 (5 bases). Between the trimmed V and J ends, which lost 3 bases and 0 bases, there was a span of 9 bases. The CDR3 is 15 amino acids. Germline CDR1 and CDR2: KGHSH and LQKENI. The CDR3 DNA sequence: TGTGCCAGCTCACCGGACACCCTCTCCTACAATGAGCAGTTCTTC. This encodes CASSPDTLSYNEQFF. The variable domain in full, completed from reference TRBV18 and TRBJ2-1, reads NAGVMQNPRHLVRRRGQEARLRCSPMKGHSHVYWYRQLPEEGLKFMVYLQKENIIDESGMPKERFSAEFPKEGPSILRIQQVVRGDSAAYFCASSPDTLSYNEQFFGPGTRLTVL.

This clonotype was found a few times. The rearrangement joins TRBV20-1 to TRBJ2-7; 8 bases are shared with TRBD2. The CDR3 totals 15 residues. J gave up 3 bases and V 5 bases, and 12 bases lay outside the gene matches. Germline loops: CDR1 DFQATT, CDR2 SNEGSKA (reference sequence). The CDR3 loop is CSAPGRGAPFYEQYF. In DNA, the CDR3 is TGCAGTGCTCCCGGGCGGGGGGCGCCCTTCTACGAGCAGTACTTC.

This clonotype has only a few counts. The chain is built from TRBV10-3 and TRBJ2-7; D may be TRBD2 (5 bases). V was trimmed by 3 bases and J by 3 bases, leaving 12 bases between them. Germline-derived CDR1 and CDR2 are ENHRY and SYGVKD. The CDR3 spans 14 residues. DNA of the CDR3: TGTGCCATCAGTGATTCGGGGTCCCGCTACGAGCAGTACTTC. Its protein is CAISDSGSRYEQYF.

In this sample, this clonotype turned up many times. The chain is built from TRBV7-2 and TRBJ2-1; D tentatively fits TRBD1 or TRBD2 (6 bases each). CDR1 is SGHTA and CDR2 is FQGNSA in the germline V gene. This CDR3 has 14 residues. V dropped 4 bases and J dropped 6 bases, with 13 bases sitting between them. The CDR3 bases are TGTGCCAGCAGCTCCGGGTGGGGGGCCAATGAGCAGTTCTTC. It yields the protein CASSSGWGANEQFF.

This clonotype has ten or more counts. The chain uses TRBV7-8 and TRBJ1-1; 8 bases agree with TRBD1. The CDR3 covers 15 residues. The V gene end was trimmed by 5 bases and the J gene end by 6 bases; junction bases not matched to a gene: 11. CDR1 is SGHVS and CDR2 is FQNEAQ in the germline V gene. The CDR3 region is CASSPPGRGQSEAFF. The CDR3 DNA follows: TGTGCCAGCAGCCCCCCTGGCAGGGGGCAATCTGAAGCTTTCTTT.

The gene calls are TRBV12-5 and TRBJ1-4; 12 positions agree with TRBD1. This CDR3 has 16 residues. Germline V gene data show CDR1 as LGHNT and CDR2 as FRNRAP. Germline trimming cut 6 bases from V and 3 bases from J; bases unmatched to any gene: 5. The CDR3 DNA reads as TGTGCTAGTGGCGCCGGGACAGGGGGCTCTAATGAAAAACTGTTTTTT. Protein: CASGAGTGGSNEKLFF.

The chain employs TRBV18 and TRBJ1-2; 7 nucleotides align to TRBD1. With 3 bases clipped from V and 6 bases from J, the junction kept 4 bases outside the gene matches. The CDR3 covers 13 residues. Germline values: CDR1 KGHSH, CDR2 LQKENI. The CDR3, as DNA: TGTGCCAGCTCACCGGCAGGGGGTGATGGCTACACCTTC. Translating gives CASSPAGGDGYTF.

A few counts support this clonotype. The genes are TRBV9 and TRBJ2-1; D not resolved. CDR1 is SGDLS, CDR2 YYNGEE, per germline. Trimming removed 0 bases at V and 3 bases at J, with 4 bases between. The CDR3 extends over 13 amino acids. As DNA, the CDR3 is TGTGCCAGCAGCGTAGCGGACTACAATGAGCAGTTCTTC. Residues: CASSVADYNEQFF.

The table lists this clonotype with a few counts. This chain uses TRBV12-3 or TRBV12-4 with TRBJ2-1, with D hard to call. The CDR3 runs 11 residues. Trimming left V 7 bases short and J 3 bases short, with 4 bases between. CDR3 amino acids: CASKDYNEQFF. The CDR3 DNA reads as TGTGCCAGCAAGGACTACAATGAGCAGTTCTTC.

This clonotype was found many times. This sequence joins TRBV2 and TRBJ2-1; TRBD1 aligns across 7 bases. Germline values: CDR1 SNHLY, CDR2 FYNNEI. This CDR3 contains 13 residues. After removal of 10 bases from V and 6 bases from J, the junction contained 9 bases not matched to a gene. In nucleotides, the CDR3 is TGTGCCACCAAGACGACAGGGACCAATGAGCAGTTCTTC. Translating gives CATKTTGTNEQFF.

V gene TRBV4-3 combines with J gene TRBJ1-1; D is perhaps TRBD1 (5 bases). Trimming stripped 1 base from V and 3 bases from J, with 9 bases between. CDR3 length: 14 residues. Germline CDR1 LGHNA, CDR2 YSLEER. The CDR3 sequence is CASSQGQTDTEAFF. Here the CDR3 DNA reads TGCGCCAGCAGCCAAGGACAGACAGACACTGAAGCTTTCTTT.

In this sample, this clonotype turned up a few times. The CDR3 here is CATSVQNTEAFF. Written as DNA, the CDR3 is TGTGCCACCAGCGTTCAGAACACTGAAGCTTTCTTT. The chain combines TRBV24-1 with TRBJ1-1, with D unresolved. Trimming took 7 bases from V and 1 from J, leaving 6 bases between them. The CDR3 runs 12 residues. Germline lookup yields CDR1 KGHDR and CDR2 SFDVKD.

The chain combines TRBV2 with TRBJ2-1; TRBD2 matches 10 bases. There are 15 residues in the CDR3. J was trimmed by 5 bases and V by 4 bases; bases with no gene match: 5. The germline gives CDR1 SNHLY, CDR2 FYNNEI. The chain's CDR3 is CASSASGRGHNEQFF. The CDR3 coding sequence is TGTGCCAGCAGTGCTAGCGGGAGAGGTCACAATGAGCAGTTCTTC.

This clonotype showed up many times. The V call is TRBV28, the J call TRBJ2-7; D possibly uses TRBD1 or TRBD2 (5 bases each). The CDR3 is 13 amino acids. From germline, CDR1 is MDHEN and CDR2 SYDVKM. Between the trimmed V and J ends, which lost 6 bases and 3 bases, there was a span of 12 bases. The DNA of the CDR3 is TGTGCCAGCAGGGGGGACGGCCTCTACGAGCAGTACTTC. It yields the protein CASRGDGLYEQYF.

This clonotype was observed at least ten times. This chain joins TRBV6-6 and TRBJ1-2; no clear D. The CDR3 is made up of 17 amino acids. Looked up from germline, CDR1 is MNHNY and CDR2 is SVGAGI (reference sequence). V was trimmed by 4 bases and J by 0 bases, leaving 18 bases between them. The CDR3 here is CASSSPLESVANYGYTF. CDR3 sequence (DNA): TGTGCCAGCAGTTCCCCCCTAGAGAGTGTAGCTAACTATGGCTACACCTTC.